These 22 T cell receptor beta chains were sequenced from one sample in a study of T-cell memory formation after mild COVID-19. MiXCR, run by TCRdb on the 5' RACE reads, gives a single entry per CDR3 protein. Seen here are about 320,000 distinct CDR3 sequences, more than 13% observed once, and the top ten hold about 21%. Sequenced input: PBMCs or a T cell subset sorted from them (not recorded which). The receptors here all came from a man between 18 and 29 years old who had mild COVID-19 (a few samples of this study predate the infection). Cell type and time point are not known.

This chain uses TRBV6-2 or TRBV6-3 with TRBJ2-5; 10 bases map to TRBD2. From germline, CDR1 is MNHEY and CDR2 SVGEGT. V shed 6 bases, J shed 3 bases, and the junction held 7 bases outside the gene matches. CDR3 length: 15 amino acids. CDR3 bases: TGTGCCAGCAGCTTCCTAGCGGGGGCCGAAGAGACCCAGTACTTC. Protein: CASSFLAGAEETQYF.

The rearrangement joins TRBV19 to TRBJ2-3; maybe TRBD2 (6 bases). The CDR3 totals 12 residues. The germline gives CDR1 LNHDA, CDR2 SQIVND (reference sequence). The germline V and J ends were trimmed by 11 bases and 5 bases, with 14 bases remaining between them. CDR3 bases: TGTGCCGCAACGGGGGTAGGAGATACGCAGTATTTT. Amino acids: CAATGVGDTQYF.

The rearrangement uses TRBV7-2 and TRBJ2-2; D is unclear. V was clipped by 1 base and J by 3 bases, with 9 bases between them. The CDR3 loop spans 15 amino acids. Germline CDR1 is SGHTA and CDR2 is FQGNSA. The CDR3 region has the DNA TGTGCCAGCAGCTTAGTGTCGGGTCACACCGGGGAGCTGTTTTTT. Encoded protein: CASSLVSGHTGELFF.

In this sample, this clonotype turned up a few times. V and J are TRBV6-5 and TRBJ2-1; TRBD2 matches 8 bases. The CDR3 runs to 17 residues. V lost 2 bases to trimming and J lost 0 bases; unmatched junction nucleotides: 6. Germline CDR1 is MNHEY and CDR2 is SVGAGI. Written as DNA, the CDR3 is TGTGCCAGCAGTTACGCCGGGACTAGTAACTCCTACAATGAGCAGTTCTTC. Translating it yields CASSYAGTSNSYNEQFF.

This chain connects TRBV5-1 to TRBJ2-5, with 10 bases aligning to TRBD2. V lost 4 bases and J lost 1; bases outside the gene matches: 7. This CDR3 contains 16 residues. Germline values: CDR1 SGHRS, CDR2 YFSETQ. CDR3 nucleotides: TGCGCCAGCAGCCTGCGGGTAGCGGGGGGCCAAGAGACCCAGTACTTC. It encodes CASSLRVAGGQETQYF.

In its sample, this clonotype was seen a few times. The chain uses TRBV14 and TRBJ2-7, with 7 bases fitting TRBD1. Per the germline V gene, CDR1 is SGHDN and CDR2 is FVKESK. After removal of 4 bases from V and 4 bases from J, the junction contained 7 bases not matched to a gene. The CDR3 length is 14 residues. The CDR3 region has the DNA TGTGCCAGCAGCCGAGGGGGCTTAGTGTACGAGCAGTACGTC. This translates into CASSRGGLVYEQYV.

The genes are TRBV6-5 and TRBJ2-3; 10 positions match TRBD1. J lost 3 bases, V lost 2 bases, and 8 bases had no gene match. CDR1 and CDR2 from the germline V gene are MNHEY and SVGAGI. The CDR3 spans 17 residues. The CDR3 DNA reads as TGTGCCAGCAGTTACCTACCCCCGGGACAGGGGACAGATACGCAGTATTTT. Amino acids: CASSYLPPGQGTDTQYF.

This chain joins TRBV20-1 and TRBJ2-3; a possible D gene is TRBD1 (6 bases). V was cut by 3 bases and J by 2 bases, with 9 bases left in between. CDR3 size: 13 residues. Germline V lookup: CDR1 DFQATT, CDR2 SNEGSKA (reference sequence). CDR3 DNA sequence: TGCAGTGCTAGCTACAGGGACACAGATACGCAGTATTTT. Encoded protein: CSASYRDTDTQYF.

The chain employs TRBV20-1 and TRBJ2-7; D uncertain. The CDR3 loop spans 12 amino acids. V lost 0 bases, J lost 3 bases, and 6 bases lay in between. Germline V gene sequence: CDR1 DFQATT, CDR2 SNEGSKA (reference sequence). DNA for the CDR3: TGCAGTGCTAGAGACGGACGCTACGAGCAGTACTTC. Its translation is CSARDGRYEQYF.

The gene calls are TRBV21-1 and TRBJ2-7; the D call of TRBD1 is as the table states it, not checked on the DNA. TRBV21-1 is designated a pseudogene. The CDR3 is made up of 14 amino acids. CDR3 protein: CASSKDRDTYEQYF. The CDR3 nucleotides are TGTGCCAGCAGCAAAGATAGGGACACCTACGAGCAGTACTTC.

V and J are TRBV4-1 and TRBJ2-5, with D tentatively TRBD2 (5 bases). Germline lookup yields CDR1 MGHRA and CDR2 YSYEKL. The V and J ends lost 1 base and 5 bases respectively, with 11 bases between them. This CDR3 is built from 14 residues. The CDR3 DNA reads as TGCGCCAGCAGCCAAGCGGGGATGGGGGAGACCCAGTACTTC. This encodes CASSQAGMGETQYF.

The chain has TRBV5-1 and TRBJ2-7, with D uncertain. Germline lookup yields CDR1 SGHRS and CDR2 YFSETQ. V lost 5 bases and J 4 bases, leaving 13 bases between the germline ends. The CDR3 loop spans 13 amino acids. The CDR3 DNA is TGCGCCAGCAGGCCGGGCCCCCCATACGAGCAGTACTTC. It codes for CASRPGPPYEQYF.

This CDR3 is CASSFEPIGRRTQYF. The CDR3 DNA reads as TGTGCCAGCAGCTTTGAGCCCATTGGCCGTAGGACCCAGTACTTC. This sequence joins TRBV7-2 and TRBJ2-5, with unresolved D. The CDR3 is made up of 15 amino acids. Germline-derived CDR1 and CDR2 are SGHTA and FQGNSA. V dropped 3 bases and J dropped 7 bases, with 18 bases sitting between them.

The CDR3 loop reads CSAWPTRNEKLFF. The CDR3 coding sequence is TGCAGTGCTTGGCCGACACGGAATGAAAAACTGTTTTTT. The chain links TRBV20-1 to TRBJ1-4; D remains ambiguous. CDR1 and CDR2 from the germline V gene are DFQATT and SNEGSKA (reference sequence). This CDR3 region has 13 residues. The V and J ends lost 5 bases and 5 bases respectively, with 12 bases between them.

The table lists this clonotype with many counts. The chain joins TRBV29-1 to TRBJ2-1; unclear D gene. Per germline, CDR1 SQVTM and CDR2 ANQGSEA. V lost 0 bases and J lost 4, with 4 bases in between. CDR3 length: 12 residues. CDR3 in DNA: TGCAGCGTTGAAGATCTATACAATGAGCAGTTCTTC. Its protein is CSVEDLYNEQFF.

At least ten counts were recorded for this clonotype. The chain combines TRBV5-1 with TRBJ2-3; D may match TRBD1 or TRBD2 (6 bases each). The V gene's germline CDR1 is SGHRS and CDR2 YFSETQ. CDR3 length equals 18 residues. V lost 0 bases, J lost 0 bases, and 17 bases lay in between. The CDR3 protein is CASSLAAGGDASTDTQYF. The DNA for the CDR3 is TGCGCCAGCAGCTTGGCCGCCGGGGGCGACGCTAGCACAGATACGCAGTATTTT. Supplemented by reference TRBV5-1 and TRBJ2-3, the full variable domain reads KAGVTQTPRYLIKTRGQQVTLSCSPISGHRSVSWYQQTPGQGLQFLFEYFSETQRNKGNFPGRFSGRQFSNSRSEMNVSTLELGDSALYLCASSLAAGGDASTDTQYFGPGTRLTVL.

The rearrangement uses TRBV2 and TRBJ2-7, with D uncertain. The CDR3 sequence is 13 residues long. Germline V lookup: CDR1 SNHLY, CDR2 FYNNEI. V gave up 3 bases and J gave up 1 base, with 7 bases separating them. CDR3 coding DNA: TGTGCCAGCAGTGAGGTGGAATCCTACGAGCAGTACTTC. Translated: CASSEVESYEQYF.

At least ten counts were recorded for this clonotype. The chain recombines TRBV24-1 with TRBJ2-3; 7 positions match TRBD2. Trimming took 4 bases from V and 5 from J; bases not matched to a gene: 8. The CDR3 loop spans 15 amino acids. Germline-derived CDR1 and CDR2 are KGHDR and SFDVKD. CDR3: CATSDTRGYGDTQYF. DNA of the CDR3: TGTGCCACCAGTGACACGCGGGGGTACGGAGATACGCAGTATTTT.

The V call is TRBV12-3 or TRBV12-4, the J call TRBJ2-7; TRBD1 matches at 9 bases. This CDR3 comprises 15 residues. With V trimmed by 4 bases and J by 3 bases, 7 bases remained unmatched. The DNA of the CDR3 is TGTGCCAGCAGTTCAGGCGGGACAGGGAACTACGAGCAGTACTTC. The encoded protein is CASSSGGTGNYEQYF.

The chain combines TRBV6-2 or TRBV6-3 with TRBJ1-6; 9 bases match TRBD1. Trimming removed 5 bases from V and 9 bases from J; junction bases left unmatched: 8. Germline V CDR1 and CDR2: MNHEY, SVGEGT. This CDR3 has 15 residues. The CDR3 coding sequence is TGTGCCAGCAGTGACCCGGGACAGGGATTTTCACCCCTCCACTTT. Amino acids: CASSDPGQGFSPLHF.

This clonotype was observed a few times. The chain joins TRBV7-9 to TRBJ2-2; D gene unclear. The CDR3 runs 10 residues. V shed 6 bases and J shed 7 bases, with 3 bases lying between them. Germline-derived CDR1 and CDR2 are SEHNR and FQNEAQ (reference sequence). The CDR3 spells CASSHGELFF. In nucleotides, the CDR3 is TGTGCCAGCAGTCACGGGGAGCTGTTTTTT.

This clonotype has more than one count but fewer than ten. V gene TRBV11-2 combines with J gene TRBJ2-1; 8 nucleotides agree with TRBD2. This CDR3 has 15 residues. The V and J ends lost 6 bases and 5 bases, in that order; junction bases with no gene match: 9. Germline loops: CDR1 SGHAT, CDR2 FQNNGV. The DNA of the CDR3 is TGTGCCAGCAGGGTAGGGCGGGGGGCGAACAATGAGCAGTTCTTC. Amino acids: CASRVGRGANNEQFF.